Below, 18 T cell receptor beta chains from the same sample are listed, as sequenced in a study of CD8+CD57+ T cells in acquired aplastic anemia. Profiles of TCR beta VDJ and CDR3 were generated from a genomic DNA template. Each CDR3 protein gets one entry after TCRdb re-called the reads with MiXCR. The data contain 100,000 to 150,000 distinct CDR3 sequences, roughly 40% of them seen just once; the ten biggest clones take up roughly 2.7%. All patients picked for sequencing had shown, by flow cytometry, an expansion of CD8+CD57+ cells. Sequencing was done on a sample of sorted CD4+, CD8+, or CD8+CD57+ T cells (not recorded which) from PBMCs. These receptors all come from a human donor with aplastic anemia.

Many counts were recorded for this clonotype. CDR3 in amino acids: CASSLSWSSYNEQFF. For the CDR3, the DNA is TGTGCCAGCAGCTTATCCTGGAGCTCCTACAATGAGCAGTTCTTC. The rearrangement joins TRBV7-3 to TRBJ2-1, with D uncertain. The CDR3 has 15 residues. The V gene's germline CDR1 is SGHTA and CDR2 FQGTGA. The germline V and J ends were trimmed by 2 bases and 0 bases, with 8 bases remaining between them. The full variable domain, with the rest looked up from reference TRBV7-3 and TRBJ2-1, is GAGVSQTPSNKVTEKGKYVELRCDPISGHTALYWYRQSLGQGPEFLIYFQGTGAADDSGLPNDRFFAVRPEGSVSTLKIQRTERGDSAVYLCASSLSWSSYNEQFFGPGTRLTVL.

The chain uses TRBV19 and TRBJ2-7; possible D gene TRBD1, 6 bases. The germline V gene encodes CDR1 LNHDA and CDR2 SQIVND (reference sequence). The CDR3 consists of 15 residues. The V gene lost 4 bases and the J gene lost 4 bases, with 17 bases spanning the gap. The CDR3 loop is CASSTSGVRRYEQYF. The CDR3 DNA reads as TGTGCCAGTAGTACCTCAGGGGTACGTAGGTACGAGCAGTACTTC.

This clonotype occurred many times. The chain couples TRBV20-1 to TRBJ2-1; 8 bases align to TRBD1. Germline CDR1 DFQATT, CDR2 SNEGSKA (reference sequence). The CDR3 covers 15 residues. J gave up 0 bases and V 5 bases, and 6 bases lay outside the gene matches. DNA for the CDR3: TGCAGTGCTCAAATCAGGGGGCACTCCTACAATGAGCAGTTCTTC. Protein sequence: CSAQIRGHSYNEQFF.

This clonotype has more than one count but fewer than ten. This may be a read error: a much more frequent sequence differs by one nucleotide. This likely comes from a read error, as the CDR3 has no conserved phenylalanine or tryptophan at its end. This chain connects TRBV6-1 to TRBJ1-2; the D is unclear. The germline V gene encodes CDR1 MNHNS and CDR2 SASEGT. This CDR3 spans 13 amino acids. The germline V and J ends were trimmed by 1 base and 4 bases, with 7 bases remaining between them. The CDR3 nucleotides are TGTGCCAGCAGTGAAGAACGGATCTATGGCTACACCTCC. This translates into CASSEERIYGYTS.

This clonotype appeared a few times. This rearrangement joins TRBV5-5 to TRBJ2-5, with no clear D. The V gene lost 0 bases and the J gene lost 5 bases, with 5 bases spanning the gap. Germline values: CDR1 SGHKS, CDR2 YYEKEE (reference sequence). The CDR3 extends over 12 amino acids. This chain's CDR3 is CASSLAAETQYF. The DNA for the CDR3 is TGTGCCAGCAGCTTGGCGGCCGAGACCCAGTACTTC.

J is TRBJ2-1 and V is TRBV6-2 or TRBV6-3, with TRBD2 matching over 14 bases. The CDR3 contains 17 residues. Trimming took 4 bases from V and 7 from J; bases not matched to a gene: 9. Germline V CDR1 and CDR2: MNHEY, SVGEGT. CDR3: CASSFQPGLAGENEQFF. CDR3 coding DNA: TGTGCCAGCAGTTTCCAACCGGGACTAGCGGGGGAGAATGAGCAGTTCTTC.

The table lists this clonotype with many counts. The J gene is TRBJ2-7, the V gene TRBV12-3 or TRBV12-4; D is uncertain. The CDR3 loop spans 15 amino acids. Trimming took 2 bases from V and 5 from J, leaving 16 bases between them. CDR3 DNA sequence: TGTGCCAGCAGTTTATGGACGGCCGGTGATGACGAGCAGTACTTC. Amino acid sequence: CASSLWTAGDDEQYF.

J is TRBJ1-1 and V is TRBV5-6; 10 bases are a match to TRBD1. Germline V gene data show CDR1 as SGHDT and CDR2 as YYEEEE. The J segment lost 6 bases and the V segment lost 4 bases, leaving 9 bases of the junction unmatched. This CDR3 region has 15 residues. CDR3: CASSEKGQGMAEAFF. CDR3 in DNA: TGTGCCAGCAGCGAGAAGGGACAGGGGATGGCTGAAGCTTTCTTT.

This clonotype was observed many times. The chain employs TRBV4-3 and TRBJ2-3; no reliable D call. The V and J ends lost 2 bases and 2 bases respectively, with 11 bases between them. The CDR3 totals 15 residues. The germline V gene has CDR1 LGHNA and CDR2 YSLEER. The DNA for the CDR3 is TGCGCCAGCAGCCAAAGTTGGGTTTACACAGATACGCAGTATTTT. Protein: CASSQSWVYTDTQYF.

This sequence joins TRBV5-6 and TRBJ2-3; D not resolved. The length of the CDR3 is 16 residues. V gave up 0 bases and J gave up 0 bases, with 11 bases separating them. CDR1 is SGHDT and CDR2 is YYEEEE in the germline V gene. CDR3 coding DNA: TGTGCCAGCAGCTTGGTTTTCCGAAGGAGCACAGATACGCAGTATTTT. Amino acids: CASSLVFRRSTDTQYF.

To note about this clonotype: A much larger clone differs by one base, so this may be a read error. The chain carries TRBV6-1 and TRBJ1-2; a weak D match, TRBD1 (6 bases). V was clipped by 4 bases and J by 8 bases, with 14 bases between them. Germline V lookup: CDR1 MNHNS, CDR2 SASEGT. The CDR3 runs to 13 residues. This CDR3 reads CASSANREGGYTF. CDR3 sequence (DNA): TGTGCCAGCAGTGCAAACAGGGAAGGGGGCTACACCTTC.

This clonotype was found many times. The CDR3 nucleotides are TGTGCCAGCAGCCTTCCCACGACTAGCGGGGGTCATTCCGAGCAGTACTTC. This sequence encodes CASSLPTTSGGHSEQYF. V is TRBV11-2 and J is TRBJ2-7, with 12 bases that match TRBD2. Germline-derived CDR1 and CDR2 are SGHAT and FQNNGV. V was pared by 5 bases and J by 6 bases, with 14 bases of the junction left unmatched. The CDR3 is made up of 17 amino acids.

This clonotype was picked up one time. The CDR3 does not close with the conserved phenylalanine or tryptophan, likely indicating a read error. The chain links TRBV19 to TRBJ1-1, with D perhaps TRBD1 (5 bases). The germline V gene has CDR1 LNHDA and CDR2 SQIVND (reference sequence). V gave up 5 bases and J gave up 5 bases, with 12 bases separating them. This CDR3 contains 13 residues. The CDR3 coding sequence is TGTGCCAGTAGTCCGCAGGGTGGGACTGAAGCTTTCCTT. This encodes CASSPQGGTEAFL.

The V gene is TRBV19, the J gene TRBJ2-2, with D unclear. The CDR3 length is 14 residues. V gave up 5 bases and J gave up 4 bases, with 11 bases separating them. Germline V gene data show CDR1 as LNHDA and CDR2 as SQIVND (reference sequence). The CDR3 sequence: CASSVGPTTGELFF. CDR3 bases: TGTGCCAGTAGTGTTGGGCCGACCACCGGGGAGCTGTTTTTT.

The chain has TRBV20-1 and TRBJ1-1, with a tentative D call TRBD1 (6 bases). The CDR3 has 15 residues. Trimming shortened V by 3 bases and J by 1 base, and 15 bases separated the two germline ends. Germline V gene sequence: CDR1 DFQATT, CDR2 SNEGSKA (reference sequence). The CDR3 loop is CSASSLQGPNTEAFF. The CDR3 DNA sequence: TGCAGTGCTAGCTCCTTACAGGGCCCGAACACTGAAGCTTTCTTT.

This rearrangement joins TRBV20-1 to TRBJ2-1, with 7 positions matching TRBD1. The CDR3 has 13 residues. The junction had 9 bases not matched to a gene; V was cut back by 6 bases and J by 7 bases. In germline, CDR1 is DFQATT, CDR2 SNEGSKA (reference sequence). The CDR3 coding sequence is TGCAGTGCCCACCACACAGGGGTGAATGAGCAGTTCTTC. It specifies CSAHHTGVNEQFF.

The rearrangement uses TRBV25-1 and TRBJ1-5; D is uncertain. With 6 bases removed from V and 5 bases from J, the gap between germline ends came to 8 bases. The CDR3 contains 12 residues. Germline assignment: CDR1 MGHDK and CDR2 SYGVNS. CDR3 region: CASRAMHQPQHF. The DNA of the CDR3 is TGTGCCAGCAGGGCCATGCATCAGCCCCAGCATTTT. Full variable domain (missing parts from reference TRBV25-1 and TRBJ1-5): EADIYQTPRYLVIGTGKKITLECSQTMGHDKMYWYQQDPGMELHLIHYSYGVNSTEKGDLSSESTVSRIRTEHFPLTLESARPSHTSQYLCASRAMHQPQHFGDGTRLSIL.

This CDR3 reads CATSDEGGQNQETQYF. In DNA form, the CDR3 reads TGTGCCACCAGTGACGAAGGTGGACAGAATCAAGAGACCCAGTACTTC. The chain has TRBV24-1 and TRBJ2-5, with D possibly TRBD1 on 6 matching bases. The V gene's germline CDR1 is KGHDR and CDR2 SFDVKD. The V end was cut by 4 bases, the J end by 2 bases, with 16 bases between. The CDR3 contains 16 residues.